The rows below give T cell receptor beta chains drawn from one sample of a study of T cell responses to AZD1222 COVID-19 vaccine. Only in-frame clones appear in the TCRdb table, and some are missing; sequencing was by immunoSEQ multiplex PCR. The sample holds some 150,000 clones, about nine tenths seen once. The sample in question was peripheral blood, obtained on day 0 of MenACWY control vaccination. Receptor source: an adult in good health. The CDR3 runs from the conserved cysteine through the conserved F or W. Fields, in order: clone size, J gene, D gene, V gene, CDR3 protein, CDR3 DNA. The D gene is left open where the match is weak. Rows give clone size only sometimes, using once, few, many, or a class for an expanded clone.

few TRBJ1-2 TRBD1 TRBV7-2 CASSLGDRARGYTF TGTGCCAGCAGCTTAGGGGACAGGGCGCGGGGCTACACCTTC
few TRBJ1-6 TRBD1 TRBV5-1 CASSRTGGNNSPLHF TGCGCCAGCAGCCGGACAGGGGGCAATAATTCACCCCTCCACTTT
. TRBJ1-1 TRBD1 TRBV27 CASSRDRLVTEAFF TGTGCCAGCAGTAGGGACAGGTTGGTCACTGAAGCTTTCTTT
once TRBJ1-2 . TRBV28 CASRTGYGYTF TGTGCCAGCAGGACAGGCTATGGCTACACCTTC
. TRBJ1-1 . TRBV11-2 CASSLGLPMNTEAFF TGTGCCAGCAGCTTGGGACTTCCTATGAACACTGAAGCTTTCTTT
. TRBJ1-2 . TRBV24-1 CATSDPGTASYGYTF TGTGCCACCAGTGATCCGGGCACAGCATCCTATGGCTACACCTTC
. TRBJ1-5 . TRBV7-9 CASSGGNSNQPQHF TGTGCCAGCAGCGGGGGGAATAGCAATCAGCCCCAGCATTTT
. TRBJ1-3 . TRBV19 CASSIDSSGNTIYF TGTGCCAGTAGTATTGACAGCTCTGGAAACACCATATATTTT
. TRBJ1-1 . TRBV7-6 CASSLVVNTEAFF TGTGCCAGCAGCTTAGTAGTGAACACTGAAGCTTTCTTT
. TRBJ2-1 TRBD2 TRBV30 CAWSLLAGGFEQFF TGTGCCTGGAGTTTACTAGCGGGAGGTTTTGAGCAGTTCTTC
. TRBJ2-1 TRBD2 TRBV30 CAWSVASASGNRFF TGTGCCTGGAGTGTAGCCTCGGCTAGCGGGAATAGGTTCTTC
once TRBJ1-2 TRBD1 TRBV7-2 CASSTGTGSKNGYTF TGTGCCAGCAGCACCGGGACAGGCTCGAAAAATGGCTACACCTTC
. TRBJ1-6 TRBD1 TRBV7-2 CASSAQGRDNSPLHF TGTGCCAGCAGCGCACAGGGGCGGGATAATTCACCCCTCCACTTT
. TRBJ2-2 . TRBV28 CASSLLVGAQAGELFF TGTGCCAGCAGTTTATTGGTGGGGGCGCAGGCCGGGGAGCTGTTTTTT
. TRBJ2-5 TRBD2 TRBV3-1/TRBV3-2 CASSQVASGGQETQYF TGTGCCAGCAGCCAAGTGGCTAGCGGGGGGCAGGAGACCCAGTACTTC
. TRBJ2-3 TRBD2 TRBV29-1 CSADSGVTDTQYF TGCAGCGCGGATAGCGGGGTCACAGATACGCAGTATTTT
. TRBJ1-5 . TRBV3-1/TRBV3-2 CASSQDTRGEPQHF TGTGCCAGCAGCCAAGATACCCGCGGGGAGCCCCAGCATTTT
. TRBJ2-5 TRBD2 TRBV4-1 CASRPSGLQETQYF TGCGCCAGCAGACCCTCGGGACTACAAGAGACCCAGTACTTC
. TRBJ1-3 . TRBV19 CASSTTGPGRNTIYF TGTGCCAGTAGTACGACCGGGCCTGGGAGGAACACCATATATTTT
. TRBJ2-5 TRBD1 TRBV10-3 CAISDPDRGPGETQYF TGTGCCATCAGTGACCCCGACAGGGGGCCCGGAGAGACCCAGTACTTC
. TRBJ2-1 . TRBV5-5 CASSLGAYNEQFF TGTGCCAGCAGCTTGGGGGCCTACAATGAGCAGTTCTTC
. TRBJ2-7 . TRBV2 CASRTRGYEQYF TGTGCCAGCAGAACCCGGGGCTACGAGCAGTACTTC
. TRBJ1-5 . TRBV10-3 CAASRDPPEPQHF TGTGCGGCCTCCCGGGACCCCCCAGAGCCCCAGCATTTT
. TRBJ2-3 TRBD2 TRBV6-5 CASRDGRSDTQYF TGTGCCAGCAGGGACGGGAGGTCGGATACGCAGTATTTT
. TRBJ1-2 . TRBV7-6 CASSQTRGADGYTF TGTGCCAGCAGCCAAACTAGGGGGGCTGATGGCTACACCTTC
. TRBJ1-1 . TRBV5-4 CASSAGGLRNTEAFF TGTGCCAGCAGCGCGGGGGGGCTGCGAAACACTGAAGCTTTCTTT
. TRBJ1-3 . TRBV5-6 CASSWGDRSGNTIYF TGTGCCAGCAGCTGGGGAGACAGGTCTGGAAACACCATATATTTT
once TRBJ1-4 . TRBV12-3/TRBV12-4 CASAQRKLFF TGTGCCAGCGCTCAGAGGAAACTGTTTTTT
few TRBJ1-4 . TRBV5-1 CASKRDTNEKLFF TGCGCCAGCAAAAGGGATACCAATGAAAAACTGTTTTTT
once TRBJ1-5 TRBD1 TRBV30 CAWSTIKGANQPQHF TGTGCCTGGAGTACCATCAAGGGGGCGAATCAGCCCCAGCATTTT
. TRBJ2-3 TRBD2 TRBV6-4 CASSSSGGAGDTQYF TGTGCCAGCAGCTCTAGCGGGGGGGCAGGAGATACGCAGTATTTT
. TRBJ2-5 TRBD2 TRBV5-1 CASSFAGGPQETQYF TGCGCCAGCAGCTTTGCGGGGGGGCCTCAAGAGACCCAGTACTTC
. TRBJ2-1 TRBD2 TRBV11-3 CASSPGASGSGQQFF TGTGCCAGCAGCCCAGGCGCTAGCGGGAGCGGTCAGCAGTTCTTC
. TRBJ2-7 . TRBV19 CASSIIGYEQYF TGTGCCAGTAGTATAATAGGCTACGAGCAGTACTTC
. TRBJ2-7 TRBD2 TRBV9 CASSVGSAGVEREQYF TGTGCCAGCAGCGTAGGTTCAGCGGGGGTAGAGAGGGAGCAGTACTTC
. TRBJ2-3 TRBD1 TRBV7-9 CASSPFRTGDTDTQYF TGTGCCAGCAGCCCCTTTAGGACAGGAGACACAGATACGCAGTATTTT
. TRBJ1-5 TRBD1 TRBV27 CASSGTGGYQPQHF TGTGCCAGCTCAGGGACAGGGGGCTATCAGCCCCAGCATTTT
. TRBJ2-1 TRBD2 TRBV19 CASSMGLAGNSYNEQFF TGTGCCAGTAGTATGGGACTAGCGGGTAACTCCTACAATGAGCAGTTCTTC
. TRBJ1-1 . TRBV18 CASSPRTDLNTEAFF TGTGCCAGCTCACCACGGACAGATTTGAACACTGAAGCTTTCTTT
. TRBJ1-1 . TRBV4-2 CASSQDTGRHGTEAFF TGTGCCAGCAGCCAAGATACAGGGCGCCATGGGACTGAAGCTTTCTTT
. TRBJ1-5 . TRBV7-9 CASSLSGTFNQPQHF TGTGCCAGCAGCTTAAGTGGGACTTTCAATCAGCCCCAGCATTTT
few TRBJ2-3 . TRBV5-6 CASSLEATDTQYF TGTGCCAGCAGCTTGGAGGCCACAGATACGCAGTATTTT
few TRBJ2-3 . TRBV19 CASSQWAGDTQYF TGTGCCAGTAGTCAGTGGGCAGGAGATACGCAGTATTTT
once TRBJ2-6 . TRBV28 CASSLTGNPGANVLTF TGTGCCAGCAGTTTAACAGGGAACCCTGGGGCCAACGTCCTGACTTTC
. TRBJ1-3 . TRBV11-2 CASSLEGLLVGNTIYF TGTGCCAGCAGCTTAGAGGGACTCCTAGTGGGAAACACCATATATTTT
. TRBJ2-7 TRBD1 TRBV5-1 CASSLVGQGAREQYF TGCGCCAGCAGCTTGGTAGGACAGGGGGCAAGGGAGCAGTACTTC
. TRBJ2-5 . TRBV5-1 CASSYSLAAPAQETQYF TGCGCCAGCAGCTACTCATTAGCGGCACCCGCCCAAGAGACCCAGTACTTC
. TRBJ2-3 . TRBV7-8 CASSVLRDRRSSGNTQYF TGTGCCAGCAGCGTTCTACGGGACAGGCGCAGTAGCGGGAATACGCAGTATTTT